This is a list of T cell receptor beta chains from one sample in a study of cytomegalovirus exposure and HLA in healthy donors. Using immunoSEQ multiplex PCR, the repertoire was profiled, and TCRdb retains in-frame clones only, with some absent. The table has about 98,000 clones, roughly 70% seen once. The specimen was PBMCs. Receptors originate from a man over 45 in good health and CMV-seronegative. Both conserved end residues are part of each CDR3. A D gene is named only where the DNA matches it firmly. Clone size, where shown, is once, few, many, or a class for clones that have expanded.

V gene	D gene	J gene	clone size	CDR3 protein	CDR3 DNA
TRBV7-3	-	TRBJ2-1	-	CASSFYGRQDEQFF	TGTGCCAGCAGCTTCTATGGCAGGCAGGATGAGCAGTTCTTC
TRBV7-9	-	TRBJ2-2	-	CSSSSSPGELFF	TGTTCCAGCAGCTCTAGTCCCGGGGAGCTGTTTTTT
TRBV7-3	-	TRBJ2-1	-	CSSSKGRPYNEQFF	TGTTCCAGCAGCAAAGGGAGGCCCTACAATGAGCAGTTCTTC
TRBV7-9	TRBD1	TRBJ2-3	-	CASSSGTGISSTDTQYF	TGTGCCAGCAGCTCGGGGACAGGGATTTCTAGCACAGATACGCAGTATTTT
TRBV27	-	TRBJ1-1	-	CASSFLRNTEAFF	TGTGCCAGCAGTTTTCTTAGGAACACTGAAGCTTTCTTT
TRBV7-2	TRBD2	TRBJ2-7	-	CASSSGPLAGVGEQYF	TGTGCCAGCAGCTCCGGGCCACTAGCGGGGGTGGGCGAGCAGTACTTC
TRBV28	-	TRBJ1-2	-	CASRDPGGHGYTF	TGTGCCAGCAGAGATCCCGGAGGCCATGGCTACACCTTC
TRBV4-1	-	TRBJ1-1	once	CASSPGTQAFF	TGCGCCAGCAGCCCAGGTACTCAAGCTTTCTTT
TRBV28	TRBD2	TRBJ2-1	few	CASSIPGLAGGYEQFF	TGTGCCAGCAGTATTCCGGGACTAGCGGGAGGTTATGAGCAGTTCTTC
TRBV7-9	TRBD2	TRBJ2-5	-	CASRNSGGIWETQYF	TGTGCCAGCAGGAATAGCGGGGGGATCTGGGAGACCCAGTACTTC
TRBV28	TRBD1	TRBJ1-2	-	CASTKDRPLGYTF	TGTGCCAGCACCAAGGACAGGCCCCTTGGCTACACCTTC
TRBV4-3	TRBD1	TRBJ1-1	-	CASSQDRGISEAFF	TGCGCCAGCAGCCAGGACAGGGGGATTTCTGAAGCTTTCTTT
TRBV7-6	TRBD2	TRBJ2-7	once	CASSALDLAGGTYEQYF	TGTGCCAGCAGCGCGCTTGATCTAGCGGGGGGTACCTACGAGCAGTACTTC
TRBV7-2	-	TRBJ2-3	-	CASSLVVGGADTQYF	TGTGCCAGCAGCTTAGTTGTGGGAGGTGCAGATACGCAGTATTTT
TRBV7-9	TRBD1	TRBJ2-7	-	CSSSSRQGLSYEQYF	TGTTCCAGCAGCTCCCGACAGGGTCTCTCCTACGAGCAGTACTTC
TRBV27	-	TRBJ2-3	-	CASSPGTPSISTDTQYF	TGTGCCAGCAGTCCGGGGACTCCTTCCATTAGCACAGATACGCAGTATTTT
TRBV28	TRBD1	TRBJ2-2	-	CASGQGTWELFF	TGTGCCAGCGGACAGGGTACCTGGGAGCTGTTTTTT
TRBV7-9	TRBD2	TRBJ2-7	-	CASSSSGAGGIYEQYF	TGTGCCAGCAGCTCCTCCGGAGCGGGGGGGATCTACGAGCAGTACTTC
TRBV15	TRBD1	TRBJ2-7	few	CATRYGQGEYYEQYF	TGTGCCACCAGATATGGTCAGGGGGAATACTACGAGCAGTACTTC
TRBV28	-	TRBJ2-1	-	CASSTSRLNEQFF	TGTGCCAGCAGTACTAGTAGGCTCAATGAGCAGTTCTTC
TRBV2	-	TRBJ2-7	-	CASSRHFSYEQYF	TGTGCCAGCAGCCGACACTTCTCCTACGAGCAGTACTTC
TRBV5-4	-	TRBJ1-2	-	CASSLALEGILGYTF	TGTGCCAGCAGCTTGGCCTTGGAGGGAATACTCGGCTACACCTTC
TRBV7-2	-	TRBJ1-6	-	CASSTQGAGNSPLHF	TGTGCCAGCAGTACACAGGGAGCCGGGAATTCACCCCTCCACTTT
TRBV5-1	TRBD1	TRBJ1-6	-	CASSFIGRDSKNSPLHF	TGCGCCAGCAGCTTTATCGGTAGGGACAGCAAGAATTCACCCCTCCACTTT
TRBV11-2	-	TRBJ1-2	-	CASSASTSNYGYTF	TGTGCCAGCAGCGCATCTACCTCTAACTATGGCTACACCTTC
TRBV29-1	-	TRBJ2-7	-	CSVERDYEQYF	TGCAGCGTTGAGAGGGACTACGAGCAGTACTTC